The 23 T cell receptor beta chains listed next were all sequenced from one sample in a study of blood T cell repertoires in COVID-19. TCRdb keeps only in-frame clones here, not all; method: immunoSEQ multiplex PCR. The sample has fewer than 200,000 clones; about 85% are singletons. The sample comprised peripheral blood. All receptors derive from a woman aged 60-75 years with COVID-19, enrolled during active disease.

This chain links TRBV18 with TRBJ2-1, with D perhaps matching TRBD1 (5 bases). CDR1 and CDR2 from the germline V gene are KGHSH and LQKENI. This CDR3 is built from 13 residues. Trimming took 2 bases from V and 10 from J, leaving 12 bases between them. The CDR3 DNA reads TGTGCCAGCTCACCAGATCAGGGTACGGAGCAGTTCTTC. Residues: CASSPDQGTEQFF.

V and J are TRBV6-1 and TRBJ2-1, with D tentatively TRBD2 (6 bases). CDR1 is MNHNS, CDR2 SASEGT, per germline. The ends were cut back, 8 bases at V and 5 bases at J, with 19 bases in the middle. CDR3 length: 15 residues. CDR3 protein: CASSLGGVKHNEQFF. The CDR3 bases are TGTGCCAGCTCGCTGGGCGGGGTCAAGCACAATGAGCAGTTCTTC.

In its sample, this clone was seen a few times. The genes are TRBV6-1 and TRBJ1-1; D is unclear. Per germline, CDR1 MNHNS and CDR2 SASEGT. The ends were cut back, 1 base at V and 10 bases at J, with 13 bases in the middle. The CDR3 has 13 amino acids. The CDR3 loop reads CASSEGEAGAAFF. The DNA of the CDR3 is TGTGCCAGCAGTGAAGGGGAGGCAGGCGCAGCTTTCTTT.

The chain carries TRBV7-2 and TRBJ2-1; perhaps TRBD2 as D (6 bases). The germline gives CDR1 SGHTA, CDR2 FQGNSA. This CDR3 is built from 15 residues. Trimming cost V 4 bases and J 0 bases, with 10 bases left between them. CDR3 DNA sequence: TGTGCCAGCAGCTCCGCCGGGAGCTCCTACAATGAGCAGTTCTTC. It codes for CASSSAGSSYNEQFF.

V usage is TRBV12-5 and J usage is TRBJ1-3; the D is unclear. This CDR3 is built from 15 residues. V shed 6 bases and J shed 0 bases, with 12 bases lying between them. Germline assignment: CDR1 LGHNT and CDR2 FRNRAP. For the CDR3, the DNA is TGTGCTAGTGGACGACGGAGCCGCTCTGGAAACACCATATATTTT. Amino acids: CASGRRSRSGNTIYF.

This sequence joins TRBV5-5 and TRBJ1-1; a possible D gene is TRBD1 (6 bases). The CDR3 runs 13 residues. Germline V gives CDR1 SGHKS, CDR2 YYEKEE (reference sequence). The ends were cut back, 2 bases at V and 10 bases at J, with 15 bases in the middle. The CDR3 nucleotides are TGTGCCAGCAGCTTTCGGCAGGGGATGGGAGCTTTCTTT. This sequence encodes CASSFRQGMGAFF. Full variable domain (outside the CDR3, taken from reference TRBV5-5 and TRBJ1-1): DAGVTQSPTHLIKTRGQQVTLRCSPISGHKSVSWYQQVLGQGPQFIFQYYEKEERGRGNFPDRFSARQFPNYSSELNVNALLLGDSALYLCASSFRQGMGAFFGQGTRLTVV.

The chain carries TRBV21-1 and TRBJ1-2; the table assigns TRBD1, which was not confirmed against the DNA. TRBV21-1 represents a pseudogene. CDR3 size: 14 residues. The CDR3 bases are TGTGCCAGCAGCAAAAGGCAGGGGTCCTATGGCTACACCTTC. Amino acid sequence: CASSKRQGSYGYTF.

The chain couples TRBV3-1 (or the pseudogene TRBV3-2) to TRBJ1-1, with D perhaps TRBD1 (6 bases). Germline V gene lookup returns CDR1 LGHDT and CDR2 YNNKEL (reference sequence). This CDR3 spans 14 amino acids. The ends were cut back, 3 bases at V and 1 base at J, with 9 bases in the middle. The CDR3 protein is CASSQAGANTEAFF. The CDR3 nucleotides are TGTGCCAGCAGCCAGGCAGGGGCGAACACTGAAGCTTTCTTT.

The chain joins TRBV2 to TRBJ1-1, with 8 bases aligning to TRBD1. Germline CDR1 SNHLY, CDR2 FYNNEI. Unmatched junction bases numbered 6, after V lost 5 bases and J lost 4 bases. The CDR3 runs to 14 residues. The CDR3: CASSRTGWGTEAFF. The DNA of the CDR3 is TGTGCCAGCAGTCGGACAGGGTGGGGCACTGAAGCTTTCTTT.

V usage is TRBV14 and J usage is TRBJ2-3; 8 bases match TRBD1. Germline CDR1 SGHDN, CDR2 FVKESK. CDR3 size: 18 residues. The V and J ends lost 0 bases and 0 bases, in that order; junction bases with no gene match: 8. The CDR3 loop is CASSQDYGQGASTDTQYF. Written as DNA, the CDR3 is TGTGCCAGCAGCCAAGATTACGGACAGGGCGCTAGCACAGATACGCAGTATTTT. Full variable domain (missing parts from reference TRBV14 and TRBJ2-3): EAGVTQFPSHSVIEKGQTVTLRCDPISGHDNLYWYRRVMGKEIKFLLHFVKESKQDESGMPNNRFLAERTGGTYSTLKVQPAELEDSGVYFCASSQDYGQGASTDTQYFGPGTRLTVL.

The V call is TRBV18, the J call TRBJ1-1; TRBD1 is a possible D gene (6 bases). The length of the CDR3 is 14 residues. The V end was cut by 3 bases, the J end by 0 bases, with 8 bases between. The germline CDR1 and CDR2 sequences are KGHSH and LQKENI. The CDR3 bases are TGTGCCAGCTCACCTAGACAGGTGAACACTGAAGCTTTCTTT. Translating it yields CASSPRQVNTEAFF.

The rearrangement uses TRBV25-1 and TRBJ1-2; the match to TRBD1 covers 10 bases. This CDR3 has 15 amino acids. Germline V gene data show CDR1 as MGHDK and CDR2 as SYGVNS. V shed 5 bases, J shed 3 bases, and the junction held 6 bases outside the gene matches. The CDR3 protein is CASSPLGTGDYGYTF. The CDR3 DNA sequence: TGTGCCAGCAGTCCTCTCGGGACAGGGGACTATGGCTACACCTTC.

The rearrangement uses TRBV21-1 and TRBJ1-1; the table names TRBD1, a call not compared with the DNA. TRBV21-1 is marked as a pseudogene. The CDR3 spans 16 residues. The CDR3 region is CASRLKHRELNTEAFF. The CDR3 DNA sequence: TGTGCCAGCAGATTAAAACACAGGGAATTGAACACTGAAGCTTTCTTT.

The rearrangement links TRBV3-1 (or the pseudogene TRBV3-2) to TRBJ2-2; TRBD2 aligns across 9 bases. Germline CDR1 and CDR2: LGHDT and YNNKEL (reference sequence). The CDR3 runs to 18 residues. Trimming at V came to 0 bases and at J to 1 base, leaving 6 bases not matched to a gene. CDR3 loop: CASSQDLGAGGNTGELFF. The CDR3 DNA reads as TGTGCCAGCAGCCAAGATCTAGGAGCGGGAGGGAACACCGGGGAGCTGTTTTTT.

The chain uses TRBV7-6 and TRBJ2-5, with D perhaps matching TRBD2 (7 bases). Germline V lookup: CDR1 SGHVS, CDR2 FNYEAQ. The length of the CDR3 is 15 residues. V was trimmed by 0 bases and J by 5 bases, leaving 13 bases between them. CDR3 amino acids: CASSLASGGRETQYF. DNA for the CDR3: TGTGCCAGCAGCTTAGCGTCGGGGGGCCGGGAGACCCAGTACTTC.

This clone showed up just a few times. This rearrangement joins TRBV5-6 to TRBJ2-1; unclear D gene. V lost 4 bases and J lost 1, with 6 bases in between. Germline V CDR1 and CDR2: SGHDT, YYEEEE. This CDR3 is 13 amino acids long. CDR3 amino acids: CASSGLSYNEQFF. The CDR3 DNA follows: TGTGCCAGCAGCGGCCTGTCCTACAATGAGCAGTTCTTC.

This clone was seen a single time. The chain couples TRBV4-1 to TRBJ1-2; D not resolved. With 4 bases removed from V and 3 bases from J, the gap between germline ends came to 15 bases. The germline V gene encodes CDR1 MGHRA and CDR2 YSYEKL. The CDR3 is 15 amino acids. The CDR3 sequence: CASSPRGPHDYGYTF. DNA of the CDR3: TGCGCCAGCAGCCCCCGCGGGCCGCACGACTATGGCTACACCTTC.

The V gene is TRBV5-1, the J gene TRBJ2-1; 10 bases agree with TRBD1. Germline-derived CDR1 and CDR2 are SGHRS and YFSETQ. This CDR3 is 15 amino acids long. The junction had 8 bases not matched to a gene; V was cut back by 5 bases and J by 6 bases. The CDR3 is CASRQAGQGINEQFF. For the CDR3, the DNA is TGCGCCAGCAGGCAGGCGGGACAGGGGATCAATGAGCAGTTCTTC. Complete variable domain (other parts from reference TRBV5-1 and TRBJ2-1): KAGVTQTPRYLIKTRGQQVTLSCSPISGHRSVSWYQQTPGQGLQFLFEYFSETQRNKGNFPGRFSGRQFSNSRSEMNVSTLELGDSALYLCASRQAGQGINEQFFGPGTRLTVL.

This chain connects TRBV19 to TRBJ2-3; TRBD2 matches at 12 bases. The V gene's germline CDR1 is LNHDA and CDR2 SQIVND (reference sequence). The CDR3 sequence is 15 residues long. V lost 4 bases and J lost 3; bases outside the gene matches: 2. CDR3 nucleotides: TGTGCCAGTAGTACGACTAGCGGGAGAACAGATACGCAGTATTTT. Translation gives CASSTTSGRTDTQYF.

This clone was counted a few times. This chain joins TRBV19 and TRBJ1-5; 8 nucleotides match TRBD1. Germline V lookup: CDR1 LNHDA, CDR2 SQIVND (reference sequence). There are 17 residues in the CDR3. Trimming took 7 bases from V and 0 from J; bases not matched to a gene: 11. CDR3 sequence: CASKLQGGTVSNQPQHF. CDR3 DNA sequence: TGTGCCAGTAAATTACAGGGGGGAACGGTTAGCAATCAGCCCCAGCATTTT.

The genes are TRBV6-6 and TRBJ2-7; 7 bases align to TRBD1. The J segment lost 3 bases and the V segment lost 4 bases, leaving 6 bases of the junction unmatched. The length of the CDR3 is 14 residues. Germline values: CDR1 MNHNY, CDR2 SVGAGI (reference sequence). The CDR3 sequence: CASSSPGQFYEQYF. The CDR3 bases are TGTGCCAGCAGTTCGCCGGGACAGTTCTACGAGCAGTACTTC.

V usage is TRBV9 and J usage is TRBJ1-6; a possible D gene is TRBD1 (5 bases). Germline V CDR1 and CDR2: SGDLS, YYNGEE. The germline V and J ends were trimmed by 0 bases and 10 bases, with 14 bases remaining between them. The CDR3 contains 15 residues. The CDR3 loop is CASSVGGTQPSPLHF. The CDR3 bases are TGTGCCAGCAGCGTAGGCGGGACCCAACCATCACCCCTCCACTTT.

The V and J genes are TRBV6-5 and TRBJ1-1; D is possibly TRBD1 (6 bases). The V end lost 5 bases, the J end lost 7 bases, and 20 bases lay between the germline ends. Germline lookup yields CDR1 MNHEY and CDR2 SVGAGI. The CDR3 extends over 15 amino acids. Here the CDR3 reads CASSTPRGPRSEAFF. The CDR3 coding sequence is TGTGCCAGCAGTACCCCGCGGGGGCCGAGGAGTGAAGCTTTCTTT.